Sequencing of this T cell receptor beta chain was carried out in a study of T-cell reconstitution after alpha-beta-depleted transplantation in children. For TCRbeta, the library was prepared with unique molecular identifiers. From the PCR reads, TCRdb called clonotypes with MiXCR, one entry per CDR3 protein. Here the sample spans 700,000 to 950,000 distinct CDR3 sequences, about 16% being singletons. The CDR3 loop spans 14 amino acids. Per the germline V gene, CDR1 is DFQATT and CDR2 is SNEGSKA (reference sequence). The V gene end was trimmed by 6 bases and the J gene end by 3 bases; junction bases not matched to a gene: 5. The table lists this clonotype with many counts.

The clonotype originates from a male patient between 10 and 17 years old who had a stem cell transplant for acute lymphoblastic leukemia, so the T cells may come from the graft donor. This chain joins TRBV20-1 and TRBJ2-4; 10 positions match TRBD1. This material consisted of PBMCs, mostly from graft donor cells, taken 360 days after TCRalphabeta/CD19-depleted stem cell transplant. DNA for the CDR3: TGCAGTGCAGACAGGGGGCACGTCAAAAACATTCAGTACTTC. Its protein product is CSADRGHVKNIQYF.